This T cell receptor beta chain emerged from a study of response to subunit inactivated influenza vaccine. Overall study findings and caveats: With each seasonal influenza vaccination, the authors suggested, few new T cells are recruited.

For this clonotype: No antigen is known for it.

TCRdb ran MiXCR on the RT-PCR reads and lists one entry per CDR3 protein. This sample has 530,000 or so distinct CDR3 sequences, with about 25% found just once. Trimming left V 5 bases short and J 5 bases short, with 13 bases between. This CDR3 contains 14 residues. CDR1 and CDR2 from the germline V gene are SGHTA and FQGNSA. The specimen comprised CD4+ T cells sorted from PBMCs, sampled roughly 5 days after vaccination. The receptor comes from a man aged 45 to 65 who received an inactivated influenza vaccine. The rearrangement links TRBV7-2 to TRBJ2-1; a weak D match, TRBD1 (5 bases). The CDR3: CASSPLKGNNEQFF. The CDR3 region has the DNA TGTGCCAGCAGCCCACTAAAGGGGAACAATGAGCAGTTCTTC.